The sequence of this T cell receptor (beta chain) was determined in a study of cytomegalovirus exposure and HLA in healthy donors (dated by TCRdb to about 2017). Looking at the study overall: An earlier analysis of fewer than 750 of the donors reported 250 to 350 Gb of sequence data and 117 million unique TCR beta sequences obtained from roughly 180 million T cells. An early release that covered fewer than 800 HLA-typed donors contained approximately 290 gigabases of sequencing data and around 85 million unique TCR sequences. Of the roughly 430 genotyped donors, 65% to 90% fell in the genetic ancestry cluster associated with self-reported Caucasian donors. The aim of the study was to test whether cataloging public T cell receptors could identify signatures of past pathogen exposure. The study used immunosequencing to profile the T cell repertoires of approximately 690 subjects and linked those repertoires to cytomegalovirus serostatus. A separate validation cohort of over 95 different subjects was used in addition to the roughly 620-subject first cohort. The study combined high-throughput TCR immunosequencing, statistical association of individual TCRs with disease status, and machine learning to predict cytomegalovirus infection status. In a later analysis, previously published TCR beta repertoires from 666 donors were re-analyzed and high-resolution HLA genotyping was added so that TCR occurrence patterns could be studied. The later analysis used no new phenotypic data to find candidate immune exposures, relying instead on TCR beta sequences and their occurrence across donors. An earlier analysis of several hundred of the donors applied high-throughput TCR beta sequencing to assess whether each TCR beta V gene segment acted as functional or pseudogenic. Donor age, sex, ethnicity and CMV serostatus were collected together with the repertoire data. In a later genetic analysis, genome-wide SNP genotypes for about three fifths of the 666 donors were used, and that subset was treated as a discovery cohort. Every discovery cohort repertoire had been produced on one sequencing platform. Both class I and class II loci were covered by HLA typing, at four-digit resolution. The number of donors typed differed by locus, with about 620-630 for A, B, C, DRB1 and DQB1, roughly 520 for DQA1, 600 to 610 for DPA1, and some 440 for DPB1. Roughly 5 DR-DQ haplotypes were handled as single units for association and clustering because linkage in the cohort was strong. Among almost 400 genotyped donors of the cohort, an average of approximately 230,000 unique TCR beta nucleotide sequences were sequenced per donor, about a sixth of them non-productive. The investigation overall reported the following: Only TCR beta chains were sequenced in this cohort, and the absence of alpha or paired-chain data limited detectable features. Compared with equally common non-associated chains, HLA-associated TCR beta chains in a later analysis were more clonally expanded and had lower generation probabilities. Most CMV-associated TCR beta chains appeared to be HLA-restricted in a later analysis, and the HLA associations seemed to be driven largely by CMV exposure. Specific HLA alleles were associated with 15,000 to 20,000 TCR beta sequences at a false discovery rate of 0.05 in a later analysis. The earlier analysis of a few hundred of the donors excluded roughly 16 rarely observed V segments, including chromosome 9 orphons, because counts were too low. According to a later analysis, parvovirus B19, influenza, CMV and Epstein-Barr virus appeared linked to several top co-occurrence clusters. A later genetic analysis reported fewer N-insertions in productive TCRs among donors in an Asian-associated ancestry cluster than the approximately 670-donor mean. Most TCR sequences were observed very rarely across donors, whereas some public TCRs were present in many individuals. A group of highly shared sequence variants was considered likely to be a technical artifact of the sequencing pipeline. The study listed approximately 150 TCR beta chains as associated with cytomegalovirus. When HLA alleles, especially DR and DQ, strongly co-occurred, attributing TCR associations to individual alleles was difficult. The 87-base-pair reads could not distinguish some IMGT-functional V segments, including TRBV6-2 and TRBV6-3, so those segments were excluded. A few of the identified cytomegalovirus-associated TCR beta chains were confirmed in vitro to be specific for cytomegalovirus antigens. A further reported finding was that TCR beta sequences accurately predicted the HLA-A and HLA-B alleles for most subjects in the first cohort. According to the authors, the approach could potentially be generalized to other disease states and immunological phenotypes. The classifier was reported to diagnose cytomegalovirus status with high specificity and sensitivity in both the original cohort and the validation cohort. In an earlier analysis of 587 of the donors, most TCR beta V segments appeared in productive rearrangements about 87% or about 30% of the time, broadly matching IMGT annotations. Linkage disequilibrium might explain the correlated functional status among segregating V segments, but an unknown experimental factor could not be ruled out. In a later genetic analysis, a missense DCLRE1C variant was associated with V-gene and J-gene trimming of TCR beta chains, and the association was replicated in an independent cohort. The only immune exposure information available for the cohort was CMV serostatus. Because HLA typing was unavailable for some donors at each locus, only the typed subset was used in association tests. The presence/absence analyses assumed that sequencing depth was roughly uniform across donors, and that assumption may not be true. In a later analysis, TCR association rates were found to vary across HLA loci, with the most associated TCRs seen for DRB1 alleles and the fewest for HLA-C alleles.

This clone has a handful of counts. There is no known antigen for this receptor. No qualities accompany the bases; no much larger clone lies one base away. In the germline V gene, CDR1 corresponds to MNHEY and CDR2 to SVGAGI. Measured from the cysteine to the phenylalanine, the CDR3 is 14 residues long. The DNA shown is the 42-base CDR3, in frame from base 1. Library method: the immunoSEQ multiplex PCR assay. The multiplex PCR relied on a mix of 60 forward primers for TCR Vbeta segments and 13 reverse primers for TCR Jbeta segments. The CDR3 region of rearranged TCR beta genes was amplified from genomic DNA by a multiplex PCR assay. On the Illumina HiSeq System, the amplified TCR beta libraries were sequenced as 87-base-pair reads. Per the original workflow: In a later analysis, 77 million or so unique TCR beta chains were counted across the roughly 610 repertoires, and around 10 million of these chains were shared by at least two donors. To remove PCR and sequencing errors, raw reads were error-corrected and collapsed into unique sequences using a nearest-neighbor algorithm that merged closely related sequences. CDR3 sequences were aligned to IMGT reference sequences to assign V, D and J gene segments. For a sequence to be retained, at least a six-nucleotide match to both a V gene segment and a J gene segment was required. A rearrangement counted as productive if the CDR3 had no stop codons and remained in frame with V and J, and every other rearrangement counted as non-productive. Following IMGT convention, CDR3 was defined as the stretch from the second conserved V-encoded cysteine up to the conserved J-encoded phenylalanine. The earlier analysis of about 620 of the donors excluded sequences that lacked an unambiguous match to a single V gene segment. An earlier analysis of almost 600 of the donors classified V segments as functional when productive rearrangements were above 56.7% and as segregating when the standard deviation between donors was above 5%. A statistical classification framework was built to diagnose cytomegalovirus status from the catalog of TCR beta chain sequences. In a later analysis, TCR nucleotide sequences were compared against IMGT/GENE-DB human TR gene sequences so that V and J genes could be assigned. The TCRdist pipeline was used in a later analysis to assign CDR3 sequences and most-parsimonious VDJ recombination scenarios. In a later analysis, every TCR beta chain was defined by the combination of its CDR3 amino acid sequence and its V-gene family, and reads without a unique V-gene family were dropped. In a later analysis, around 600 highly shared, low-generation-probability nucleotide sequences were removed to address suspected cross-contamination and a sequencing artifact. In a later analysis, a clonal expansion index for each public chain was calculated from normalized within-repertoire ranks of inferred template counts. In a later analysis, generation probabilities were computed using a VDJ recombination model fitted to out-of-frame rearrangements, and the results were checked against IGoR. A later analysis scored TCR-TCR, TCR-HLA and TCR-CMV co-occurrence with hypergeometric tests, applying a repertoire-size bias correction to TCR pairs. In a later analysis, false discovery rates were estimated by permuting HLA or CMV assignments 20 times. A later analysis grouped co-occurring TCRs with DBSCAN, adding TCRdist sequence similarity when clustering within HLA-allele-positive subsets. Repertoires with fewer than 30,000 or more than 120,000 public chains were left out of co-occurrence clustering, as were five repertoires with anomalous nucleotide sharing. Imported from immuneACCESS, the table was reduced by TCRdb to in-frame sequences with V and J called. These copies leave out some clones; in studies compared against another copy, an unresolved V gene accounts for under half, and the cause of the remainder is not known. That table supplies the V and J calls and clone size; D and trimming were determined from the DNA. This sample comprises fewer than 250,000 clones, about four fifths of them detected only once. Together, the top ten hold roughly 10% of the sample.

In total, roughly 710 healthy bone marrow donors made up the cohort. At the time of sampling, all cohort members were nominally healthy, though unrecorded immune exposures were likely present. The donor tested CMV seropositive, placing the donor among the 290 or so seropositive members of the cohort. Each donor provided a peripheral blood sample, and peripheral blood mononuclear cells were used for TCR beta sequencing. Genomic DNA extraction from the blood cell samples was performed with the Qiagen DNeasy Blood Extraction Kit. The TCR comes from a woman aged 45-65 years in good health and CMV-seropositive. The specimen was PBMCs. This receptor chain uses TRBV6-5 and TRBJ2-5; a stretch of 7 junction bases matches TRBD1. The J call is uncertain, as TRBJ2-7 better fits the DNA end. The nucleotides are TGTGCCAGCACGATGGCAGGGGGATCCTACGAGCAGTACTTC. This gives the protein CASTMAGGSYEQYF.